The T cell receptor (beta chain) described here comes from a study of blood T cell repertoires in COVID-19. Turning to the study itself: Spain, Italy and the United States supplied samples that represented acute and convalescent COVID-19. The analysed material was cDNA or gDNA that came from T cells, B-cell-depleted T cells, or PBMCs.

Germline V gene data show CDR1 as SGHDT and CDR2 as YYEEEE. V dropped 3 bases and J dropped 0 bases, with 10 bases sitting between them. The CDR3 totals 15 residues. In the original processing: Estimated nucleated cell counts came from reference gene primer amplification. Profiling relied on immunoSEQ multiplex PCR, and the TCRdb table lists in-frame clones only, not all of them. D and trimming come from the DNA, and the V and J calls and clone size come from that table. This table has approximately 270,000 clones, 70% to 90% appearing once. The specimen was PBMCs or T cells enriched from blood (not recorded which). The source is a woman aged 50 to 60 who had recovered from COVID-19. The chain carries TRBV5-6 and TRBJ1-3; D is undetermined. The CDR3 sequence is CASSWPGNSGNTIYF. DNA for the CDR3: TGTGCCAGCAGCTGGCCCGGGAACTCTGGAAACACCATATATTTT.